This TCR beta chain was captured by sequencing in a study of blood T cell repertoires in COVID-19. On the study more broadly: Specimens from acute and convalescent COVID-19 originated in the United States, Italy and Spain.

Study processing details: It was from reference gene primer amplification that nucleated cell counts were estimated. TCRdb's copy holds only in-frame clones and misses some; the assay was immunoSEQ multiplex PCR. Clonal size and the V and J genes are those of that table, whereas D and trimming came from the DNA. The data contain about 150,000 clones, less than 90% of them singletons. Recruited during active infection, patients (from Seattle) were subsequently followed longitudinally. V lost 3 bases, J lost 5 bases, and 17 bases lay in between. This CDR3 has 16 amino acids. CDR1 is LNHDA and CDR2 is SQIVND in the germline V gene (reference sequence).

The sequence was obtained from a man aged 25 to 40 with COVID-19, enrolled during active disease. The sample was peripheral blood. This chain links TRBV19 with TRBJ2-1, with D possibly being TRBD2 (5 bases). The CDR3 DNA sequence: TGTGCCAGTAGTATCTCGGTCGGGATAACCGACAATGAGCAGTTCTTC. This gives the protein CASSISVGITDNEQFF.